Listed here are 23 T cell receptor beta chains from one sample, sequenced in a study of T cells in localized non-small cell lung cancer. Clones were read by immunoSEQ multiplex PCR, and TCRdb kept only the in-frame ones, dropping some. Among over 70,000 clones listed, 70% to 90% were seen once. The starting material was peripheral blood, obtained before any cancer treatment. These TCRs come from a male donor at least 60 years old with stage III squamous cell lung carcinoma.

This chain links TRBV7-9 with TRBJ2-1; 8 bases map to TRBD1. V was pared by 5 bases and J by 5 bases, with 8 bases of the junction left unmatched. Germline CDR1 SEHNR, CDR2 FQNEAQ (reference sequence). The CDR3 contains 15 residues. The CDR3, as DNA: TGTGCCAGCAGCGCGCGGACAGGGATTCACAATGAGCAGTTCTTC. Protein: CASSARTGIHNEQFF. The complete variable domain, with remaining parts taken from reference TRBV7-9 and TRBJ2-1, reads DTGVSQNPRHKITKRGQNVTFRCDPISEHNRLYWYRQTLGQGPEFLTYFQNEAQLEKSRLLSDRFSAERPKGSFSTLEIQRTEQGDSAMYLCASSARTGIHNEQFFGPGTRLTVL.

The rearrangement uses TRBV29-1 and TRBJ2-5, with 9 positions matching TRBD1. The last part of the DNA fits TRBJ2-7 better; the J call may be wrong. Germline CDR1 SQVTM, CDR2 ANQGSEA. The CDR3 is made up of 13 amino acids. In nucleotides, the CDR3 is TGCAGCGTTCACCCGACAGGGGGAGACGAGCAGTACTTC. It translates to CSVHPTGGDEQYF.

V gene TRBV9 combines with J gene TRBJ1-1; D is undetermined. Per germline, CDR1 SGDLS and CDR2 YYNGEE. V was pared by 0 bases and J by 4 bases, with 16 bases between. This CDR3 contains 16 residues. CDR3 amino acids: CASSVEPGVMGTEAFF. Here the CDR3 DNA reads TGTGCCAGCAGCGTAGAGCCAGGCGTAATGGGCACTGAAGCTTTCTTT.

The chain has TRBV6-1 and TRBJ1-2, with D perhaps TRBD1 (6 bases). V was clipped by 7 bases and J by 2 bases, with 17 bases between them. CDR1 is MNHNS, CDR2 SASEGT, per germline. The CDR3 is made up of 15 amino acids. DNA of the CDR3: TGTGCCAGCACTTTCGTTAGGGGGGAGAACTATGGCTACACCTTC. It yields the protein CASTFVRGENYGYTF.

CDR3 coding DNA: TGTGCCAGCAGCTTGCTAGCGGGGGGGCAAGAGACCCAGTACTTC. This sequence encodes CASSLLAGGQETQYF. The J gene is TRBJ2-5, the V gene TRBV5-4; 12 bases line up with TRBD2. The length of the CDR3 is 15 residues. Germline-derived CDR1 and CDR2 are SGHNT and YYREEE (reference sequence). V trimming: 1 base; J trimming: 2 bases; junction bases outside the gene matches: 0.

CDR3 in DNA: TGTGCCAGCAGCGCCGGGACAGGGGTGGCCAAAAACATTCAGTACTTC. Encoded protein: CASSAGTGVAKNIQYF. V usage is TRBV5-8 and J usage is TRBJ2-4; the match to TRBD1 covers 10 bases. The CDR3 contains 16 residues. Per germline, CDR1 SGHTS and CDR2 YDEGEE. J was trimmed by 1 base and V by 4 bases; bases with no gene match: 5.

This chain uses TRBV5-5 with TRBJ1-5; 9 nucleotides agree with TRBD1. The trim removed 4 bases at V and 5 bases at J, leaving 10 bases unmatched. The germline CDR1 and CDR2 sequences are SGHKS and YYEKEE (reference sequence). The CDR3 covers 16 residues. The CDR3 sequence: CASSREQGARDQPQHF. The CDR3 DNA reads TGTGCCAGCAGCCGGGAACAGGGGGCTAGGGATCAGCCCCAGCATTTT.

The rearrangement links TRBV5-1 to TRBJ2-3; 11 bases align to TRBD2. The length of the CDR3 is 17 residues. The germline gives CDR1 SGHRS, CDR2 YFSETQ. J was trimmed by 0 bases and V by 1 base; bases with no gene match: 4. CDR3 sequence (DNA): TGCGCCAGCAGCTTGAGGTCTAGCGGGGGGAGCACAGATACGCAGTATTTT. Translated: CASSLRSSGGSTDTQYF.

The V and J genes are TRBV11-1 and TRBJ1-1, with D possibly matching TRBD1 (6 bases). The CDR3 totals 14 residues. Trimming left V 6 bases short and J 8 bases short, with 19 bases between. Looked up from germline, CDR1 is SGHAT and CDR2 is FQDESV (reference sequence). CDR3 bases: TGTGCCAGCAGTACTCCAGGGGCCGGGACGGAAGCTTTCTTT. Its translation is CASSTPGAGTEAFF. Full variable domain (outside the CDR3, taken from reference TRBV11-1 and TRBJ1-1): EAEVAQSPRYKITEKSQAVAFWCDPISGHATLYWYRQILGQGPELLVQFQDESVVDDSQLPKDRFSAERLKGVDSTLKIQPAELGDSAMYLCASSTPGAGTEAFFGQGTRLTVV.

The chain uses TRBV7-2 and TRBJ1-4; 7 bases align to TRBD1. The CDR3 runs 14 residues. Germline CDR1 is SGHTA and CDR2 is FQGNSA. J lost 7 bases, V lost 6 bases, and 8 bases had no gene match. The CDR3 bases are TGTGCCAGCAGTGGACAGGTCGGAGGTGAAAAACTGTTTTTT. Translating gives CASSGQVGGEKLFF.

The gene calls are TRBV5-8 and TRBJ1-2; D not resolved. V was cut by 7 bases and J by 8 bases, with 21 bases left in between. The CDR3 consists of 14 residues. CDR1 is SGHTS, CDR2 YDEGEE, per germline. The CDR3 nucleotides are TGTGCCAGCGTTAGGCGCAGTTCCCCGTGGGGCTACACCTTC. Amino acid sequence: CASVRRSSPWGYTF.

The rearrangement links TRBV6-5 to TRBJ2-3, with D possibly matching TRBD1 (5 bases). This CDR3 spans 13 amino acids. Germline values: CDR1 MNHEY, CDR2 SVGAGI. The V end was cut by 9 bases, the J end by 3 bases, with 13 bases between. The CDR3, as DNA: TGTGCCAGTCAGAATCCAGGGACAGATACGCAGTATTTT. Amino acids: CASQNPGTDTQYF.

The V call is TRBV7-8, the J call TRBJ2-1, with 10 positions matching TRBD1. The CDR3 is 13 amino acids. V lost 1 base, J lost 9 bases, and 0 bases stayed unmatched. CDR1 is SGHVS and CDR2 is FQNEAQ in the germline V gene. This chain's CDR3 is CASSLGTGGEQFF. CDR3 nucleotides: TGTGCCAGCAGCTTAGGGACAGGGGGTGAGCAGTTCTTC.

In its sample, this clone was seen a few times. The V and J genes are TRBV10-2 and TRBJ1-5; D might be TRBD1 (6 bases). This CDR3 contains 13 residues. The germline CDR1 and CDR2 sequences are WSHSY and SAAADI. V was cut by 5 bases and J by 4 bases, with 9 bases left in between. The CDR3 DNA sequence: TGCGCCAGCAGTTGGCAGGGGAATCAGCCCCAGCATTTT. Amino acids: CASSWQGNQPQHF.

The rearrangement links TRBV2 to TRBJ2-3; D possibly uses TRBD1 or TRBD2 (7 bases each). The length of the CDR3 is 13 residues. V was pared by 9 bases and J by 10 bases, with 20 bases between. Germline-derived CDR1 and CDR2 are SNHLY and FYNNEI. CDR3 protein: CARVRGGGAAQYF. The CDR3 nucleotides are TGTGCCAGAGTCAGGGGGGGAGGGGCGGCGCAGTATTTT.

This clone showed up just a few times. The CDR3: CASTDGYNEQFF. CDR3 nucleotides: TGTGCCAGCACCGACGGGTACAATGAGCAGTTCTTC. This chain connects TRBV25-1 to TRBJ2-1; D is ambiguous. Germline CDR1 is MGHDK and CDR2 is SYGVNS. There are 12 residues in the CDR3. V was cut by 7 bases and J by 4 bases, with 8 bases left in between.

The genes are TRBV4-3 and TRBJ1-1; no clear D gene. The ends were cut back, 1 base at V and 0 bases at J, with 9 bases in the middle. This CDR3 contains 15 residues. Germline CDR1 and CDR2: LGHNA and YSLEER. The CDR3, as DNA: TGCGCCAGCAGCCAAGGGCCGGGCTTGAACACTGAAGCTTTCTTT. Its translation is CASSQGPGLNTEAFF.

V gene TRBV6-6 combines with J gene TRBJ2-2; no clear D. The germline V gene encodes CDR1 MNHNY and CDR2 SVGAGI (reference sequence). This CDR3 spans 13 amino acids. Trimming took off 8 bases at V and 4 bases at J, with 11 bases between the two ends. The CDR3 spells CASFTPRTGELFF. As DNA, the CDR3 is TGTGCCAGCTTTACCCCTCGCACCGGGGAGCTGTTTTTT.

In the case of this clone: Mismatch with germline at one junction end may stem from a read error. The chain links TRBV19 to TRBJ2-3, with D maybe TRBD1 (5 bases). Germline-derived CDR1 and CDR2 are LNHDA and SQIVND (reference sequence). The CDR3 totals 15 residues. Here the CDR3 reads CASSEWGSATDTQYF. The DNA of the CDR3 is TGTGCCAGCAGTGAGTGGGGCTCAGCGACAGATACGCAATATTTT.

This chain joins TRBV2 and TRBJ1-1; 8 bases map to TRBD1. CDR3 size: 14 residues. V dropped 5 bases and J dropped 6; count of bases not matched to a gene: 8. Looked up from germline, CDR1 is SNHLY and CDR2 is FYNNEI. Here the CDR3 DNA reads TGTGCCAGCAGTCCGACAGGGGAGAAGCCTGAAGCTTTCTTT. Residues: CASSPTGEKPEAFF.

The chain uses TRBV5-5 and TRBJ2-7; 8 nucleotides match TRBD1. Trimming at V came to 5 bases and at J to 4 bases, leaving 8 bases not matched to a gene. The germline V gene encodes CDR1 SGHKS and CDR2 YYEKEE (reference sequence). The CDR3 is 14 amino acids. CDR3 loop: CASSTADRGYEQYV. In nucleotides, the CDR3 is TGTGCCAGCAGTACCGCAGACAGGGGTTACGAGCAGTACGTC.

The chain employs TRBV19 and TRBJ2-1; TRBD2 aligns across 8 bases. Germline assignment: CDR1 LNHDA and CDR2 SQIVND (reference sequence). J was trimmed by 7 bases and V by 5 bases; bases with no gene match: 10. CDR3 length: 15 amino acids. The CDR3 DNA is TGTGCCAGTAGTTCAGCCGGCGGGGGGCGGAATGAGCAGTTCTTC. Translated, it gives CASSSAGGGRNEQFF.

The chain couples TRBV7-8 to TRBJ2-5; tentative D call: TRBD2 (6 bases). V shed 2 bases and J shed 4 bases, with 17 bases lying between them. Germline CDR1 is SGHVS and CDR2 is FQNEAQ. This CDR3 is built from 16 residues. The CDR3 DNA is TGTGCCAGCAGCTTAAGTTCGGGGGTTGGAGCAGAGACCCAGTACTTC. Protein: CASSLSSGVGAETQYF.